The next 3 T cell receptor beta chains were all read from a single sample in a study of Ad26.COV2.S vaccination and SARS-CoV-2 variants. This table comes from immunoSEQ multiplex PCR, and its TCRdb copy is limited to in-frame clones, with some not included. The table records hundreds of thousands of clones, about 89% of them present only once. The sample's treatment: some 19 received Ad26.COV2.S at low or high dose, single or two shots; about 5 received placebo; per-sample allocation not given. Samples came from day 63 after the first vaccine or placebo injection. This specimen consisted of peripheral blood, obtained in a trial of Ad26.COV2.S vaccine versus placebo. These receptors originate from a person between 18 and 59 years old who received the Ad26.COV2.S COVID-19 vaccine or a placebo.

V usage is TRBV18 and J usage is TRBJ2-7; D call uncertain. The V and J ends lost 0 bases and 0 bases respectively, with 9 bases between them. CDR3 length: 15 residues. Germline CDR1 is KGHSH and CDR2 is LQKENI. The CDR3 sequence is CASSPPGRPSYEQYF. The CDR3 DNA is TGTGCCAGCTCACCACCGGGTAGACCCTCCTACGAGCAGTACTTC.

The genes are TRBV10-3 and TRBJ1-2, with D maybe TRBD1 (5 bases). CDR1 ENHRY and CDR2 SYGVKD come from the germline V gene. This CDR3 contains 14 residues. Trimming removed 2 bases at V and 6 bases at J, with 13 bases between. The CDR3 loop reads CAISEHQGEDGYTF. Here the CDR3 DNA reads TGTGCCATCAGTGAGCACCAGGGTGAAGATGGCTACACCTTC.

The V gene is TRBV11-1, the J gene TRBJ1-2, with D perhaps matching TRBD1 (5 bases). CDR1 is SGHAT, CDR2 FQDESV, per germline (reference sequence). Trimming pared 3 bases from V and 7 bases from J, leaving 18 bases between. This CDR3 has 15 amino acids. The CDR3 reads CASSFPPEGFRGYTF. DNA for the CDR3: TGTGCCAGCAGCTTCCCGCCCGAGGGGTTCCGTGGCTACACCTTC.